This paragraph reports one TCR beta chain. Its antigen is still unknown. This CDR3 is built from 15 residues. This entry comes from a study of identifying expanded T cells in peripheral blood. Profiled with immunoSEQ multiplex PCR; TCRdb holds only in-frame clones, not every one. The sample includes around 50,000 clones, approximately 89% of them seen just once. Overall study results and limits: Technical replicates showed around 1.1 changed clones; approximately two weeks around 15; four weeks 19.

This receptor was obtained from a person aged 18 to 70 in good health. The sample taken for sequencing was blood. The chain joins TRBV21-1 to TRBJ2-1; TRBD2 is the table's D call, not checked against the DNA. TRBV21-1 represents a pseudogene. CDR3 coding DNA: TGTGCCAGTAGGGGAGCGGGGGGACCCTACAATGAGCAGTTCTTC. Translation: CASRGAGGPYNEQFF.